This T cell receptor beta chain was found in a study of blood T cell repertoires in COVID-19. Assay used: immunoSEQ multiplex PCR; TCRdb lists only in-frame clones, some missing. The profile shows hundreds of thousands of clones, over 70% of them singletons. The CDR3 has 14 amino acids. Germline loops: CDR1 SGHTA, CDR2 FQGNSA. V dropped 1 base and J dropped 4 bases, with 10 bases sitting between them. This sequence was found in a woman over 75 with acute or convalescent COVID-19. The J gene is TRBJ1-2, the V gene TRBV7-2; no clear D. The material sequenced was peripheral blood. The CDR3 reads CASSLEPWLYGYTF. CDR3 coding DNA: TGTGCCAGCAGCTTAGAACCATGGCTCTATGGCTACACCTTC.